This TCR beta chain was profiled in a study of shared clonotypes between healthy human individuals. The wider study: CD4 naive cells filled three plates per donor, CD4 memory three, CD8 naive two and CD8 memory one. Findings and limits, study-wide: Generally, naive subsets (rather than memory subsets) showed larger estimated richness. A handful of donors held about 5% of naive CD4 clonotypes in common.

Only in-frame clones appear in the TCRdb table, and some are missing; sequencing was by immunoSEQ multiplex PCR. Of some 630,000 clones listed, 90% to 97% are singletons. Worth noting for this clone: Its antigen is not known.

The CDR3 length is 16 residues. V lost 2 bases to trimming and J lost 2 bases; unmatched junction nucleotides: 5. Looked up from germline, CDR1 is PRHDT and CDR2 is FYEKMQ (reference sequence). Positive CCR7 selection of CD45RO-negative cells yielded the naive CD8 cells, and terminally differentiated effector memory CD45RA+ cells were excluded. All donors were Caucasian adults living in Nashville, Tennessee. Sequencing was performed on naive CD8+ T cells sorted from blood. The rearrangement uses TRBV13 and TRBJ2-1; 8 nucleotides line up with TRBD1. The sequence was obtained from a woman in her 30s in good health. The CDR3 nucleotides are TGTGCCAGCAGCTTATTGGTCAGGGGGCCCTACAATGAGCAGTTCTTC. Its translation: CASSLLVRGPYNEQFF.